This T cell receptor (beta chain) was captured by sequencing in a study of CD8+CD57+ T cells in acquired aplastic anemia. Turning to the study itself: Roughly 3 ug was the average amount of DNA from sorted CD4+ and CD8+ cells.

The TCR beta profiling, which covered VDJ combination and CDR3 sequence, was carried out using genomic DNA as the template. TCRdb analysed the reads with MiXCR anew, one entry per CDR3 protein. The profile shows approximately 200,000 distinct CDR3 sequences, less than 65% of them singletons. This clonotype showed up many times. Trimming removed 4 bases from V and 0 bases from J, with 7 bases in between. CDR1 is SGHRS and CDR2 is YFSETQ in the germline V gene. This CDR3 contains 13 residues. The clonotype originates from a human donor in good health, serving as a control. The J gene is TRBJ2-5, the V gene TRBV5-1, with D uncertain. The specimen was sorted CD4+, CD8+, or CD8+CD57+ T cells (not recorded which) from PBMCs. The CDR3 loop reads CASSPDYQETQYF. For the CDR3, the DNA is TGCGCCAGCAGCCCTGACTACCAAGAGACCCAGTACTTC.